The TCR beta chain described here comes from a study of blood T cells in healthy people across ages. The second PCR ran about 7 to 12 cycles with a sample-barcoded 5' primer and J-beta primers. Every cDNA molecule carried a tag from a template-switch adaptor bearing 12 random nucleotides. Via MiXCR, TCRdb re-called the 5' RACE reads, giving one row per CDR3 protein. The table includes over 700,000 distinct CDR3 sequences, roughly 50% detected once. Study-wide results and caveats: Among long-lived donors, naive CD4+ cells were more numerous and diversity higher than in aged donors. Strong correlation linked observed beta diversity and percent naive T cells. CMV infection status of these donors was not known.

As regards this clonotype: Its target is unknown.

The CDR3 totals 19 residues. Sequencing was carried out using blood. This receptor was obtained from an elderly man in good health. V and J are TRBV21-1 and TRBJ2-3; the DNA was not used to check the table's D call, TRBD2. TRBV21-1 is noted as a pseudogene. CDR3 DNA sequence: TGTGCCAGCAGCAAACCCGTGGGGGGGCAGGGCCCGGGCACAGATACGCAGTATTTT. This translates into CASSKPVGGQGPGTDTQYF.